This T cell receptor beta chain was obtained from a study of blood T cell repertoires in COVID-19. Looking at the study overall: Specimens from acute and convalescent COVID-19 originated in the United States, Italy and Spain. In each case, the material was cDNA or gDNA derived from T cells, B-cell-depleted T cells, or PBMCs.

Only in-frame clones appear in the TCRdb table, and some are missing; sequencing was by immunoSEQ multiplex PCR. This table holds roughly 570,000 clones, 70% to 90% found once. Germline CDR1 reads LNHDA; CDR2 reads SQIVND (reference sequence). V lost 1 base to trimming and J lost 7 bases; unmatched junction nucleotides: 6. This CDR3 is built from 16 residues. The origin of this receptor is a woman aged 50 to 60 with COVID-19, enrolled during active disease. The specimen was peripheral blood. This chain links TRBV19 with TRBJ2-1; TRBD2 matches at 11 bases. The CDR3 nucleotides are TGTGCCAGTAGTATAGTCGGGCTAGCGGGGGGAAATGAGCAGTTCTTC. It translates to CASSIVGLAGGNEQFF.